Described below is a single T cell receptor beta chain sequence and its context. Its target antigen remains unknown. No clone much larger than this one lies a single base away; base qualities are absent. The sample belongs to a study of blood T cell repertoires in COVID-19 (dated by TCRdb to between 2020 and 2021). Study-level background: Samples covering the acute and convalescent phases of COVID-19 were provided by collaborators in the United States, Italy and Spain. Where HLA class I and class II types were available, the types were taken from metadata supplied by the sample provider, not from assay-based typing. The samples were drawn from the first 160 participants of the ongoing ImmuneRACE study and from 1,254 subjects provided by 6 global collaborators. Deeply sampled blood TCRbeta repertoires from subjects exposed to, actively infected with, or recovered from COVID-19 were included in the dataset. The repertoires were made available in a free public database intended to serve as a resource for research on the immune response to SARS-CoV-2. The prospective study material was composed of cDNA or gDNA derived from T cells, B-cell-depleted T cells, or PBMCs. Nearly every sample came with metadata listing a de-identified subject ID, COVID-19 status, age in years and sex. What the study reported, not specific to this receptor: Clinical and demographic metadata were provided uncurated, with the amount varying by source and participant.

TCRbeta CDR3 regions were amplified from genomic DNA by means of the immunoSEQ Assay, a bias-controlled multiplex PCR. The study's processing was this. Within the assay, amplification of reference gene primers was used to estimate how many nucleated cells each sample contained. To quantify the absolute abundance of each unique TCRbeta CDR3 rearrangement, sequence reads were collapsed and filtered. For each sample, productive Simpson clonality was calculated as the square root of Simpson's diversity index over productive rearrangements. Held by TCRdb, this immuneACCESS table contains in-frame sequences only and omits some clones. Under half of the omission traces to an unresolved V gene where checked; the cause of the rest is unknown. V and J calls and clone size are those listed in that table; D and trimming were worked out from the DNA. In all, the sample holds about half a million clones, and 85% to 90% of those were seen once. Roughly 0.84% of the sample belongs to the ten largest clones.

Its CDR3 holds 13 amino acids, cysteine through phenylalanine. The only DNA kept is the CDR3, 39 bases in frame from the first base. V sheds 2 bases and J sheds 0 bases, leaving 5 bases between their ends. One collaborating source in Seattle enrolled patients during active infection and followed them longitudinally through the course of disease. Each collaborating institution followed its own protocols to collect whole blood in K2EDTA tubes. For TCRbeta analysis, collaborators shipped samples as frozen whole blood, isolated PBMCs, or DNA extracted from either of those sample types. The clonotype originates from a man aged 18 to 29 with COVID-19, enrolled during active disease. The sequenced material came from peripheral blood. Here the chain combines TRBV12-3 or TRBV12-4 and TRBJ2-7; a confident D gene designation cannot be given. In nucleotide form, the sequence is TGTGCCAGCAGTTTATCCCGCTCCTACGAGCAGTACTTC. Its translation is CASSLSRSYEQYF.